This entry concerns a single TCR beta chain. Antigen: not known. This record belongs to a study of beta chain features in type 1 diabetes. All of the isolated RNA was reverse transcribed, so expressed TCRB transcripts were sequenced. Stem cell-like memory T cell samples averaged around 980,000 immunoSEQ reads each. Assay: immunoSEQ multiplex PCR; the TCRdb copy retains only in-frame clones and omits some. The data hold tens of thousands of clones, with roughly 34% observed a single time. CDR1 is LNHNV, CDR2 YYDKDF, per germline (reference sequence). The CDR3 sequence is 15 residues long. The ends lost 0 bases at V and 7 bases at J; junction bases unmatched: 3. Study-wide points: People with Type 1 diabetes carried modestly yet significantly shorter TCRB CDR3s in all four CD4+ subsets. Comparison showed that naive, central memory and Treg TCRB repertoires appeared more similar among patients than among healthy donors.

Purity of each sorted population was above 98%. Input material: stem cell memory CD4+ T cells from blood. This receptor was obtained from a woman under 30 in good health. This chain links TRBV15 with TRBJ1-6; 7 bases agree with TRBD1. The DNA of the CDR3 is TGTGCCACCAGCAGAGATCCGGGACAGAATTCACCCCTCCACTTT. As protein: CATSRDPGQNSPLHF.